Presented here are 8 T cell receptor beta chains from one specimen sequenced in a study of T-cell reconstitution after alpha-beta-depleted transplantation in children. A library of TCRbeta sequences, prepared with unique molecular identifiers, was generated. TCRdb re-called the PCR reads through MiXCR, storing one row per CDR3 protein. This table has around 500,000 distinct CDR3 sequences, roughly 23% appearing once. Sequenced here: PBMCs, mostly from graft donor cells, sampled 360 days after TCRalphabeta/CD19-depleted stem cell transplant. These receptors were obtained from a boy in the first two years of life who had a stem cell transplant for acute myeloid leukemia, so the T cells may come from the graft donor.

This clonotype was seen a few times. The rearrangement links TRBV11-2 to TRBJ2-5; no firm D call. The germline CDR1 and CDR2 sequences are SGHAT and FQNNGV. Trimming took 1 base from V and 4 from J, leaving 10 bases between them. This CDR3 spans 14 amino acids. CDR3 amino acids: CASSLAIDAETQYF. CDR3 bases: TGTGCCAGCAGCTTAGCGATCGACGCAGAGACCCAGTACTTC.

The V and J genes are TRBV5-1 and TRBJ1-2; perhaps TRBD1 as D (5 bases). The CDR3 covers 14 residues. V lost 0 bases, J lost 2 bases, and 8 bases lay in between. The V gene's germline CDR1 is SGHRS and CDR2 YFSETQ. The CDR3 sequence is CASSLEPGNYGYTF. Written as DNA, the CDR3 is TGCGCCAGCAGCTTGGAACCAGGGAACTATGGCTACACCTTC.

The CDR3 coding sequence is TGCAGTGCTAGAGATTATAGACAGGGACGCACCGGGGAGCTGTTTTTT. Translated, it gives CSARDYRQGRTGELFF. This chain joins TRBV20-1 and TRBJ2-2, with 7 bases identical to TRBD1. CDR1 is DFQATT, CDR2 SNEGSKA, per germline (reference sequence). This CDR3 is 16 amino acids long. The junction had 8 bases not matched to a gene; V was cut back by 0 bases and J by 4 bases.

This clonotype was observed once. The chain is built from TRBV28 and TRBJ1-2; possible D gene TRBD1, 5 bases. This CDR3 has 13 residues. The V and J ends lost 8 bases and 5 bases respectively, with 15 bases between them. Per germline, CDR1 MDHEN and CDR2 SYDVKM. In nucleotides, the CDR3 is TGTGCCAGCTCTTACGGGACTCAGTATGGCTACACCTTC. Protein sequence: CASSYGTQYGYTF.

This clonotype was observed many times. CDR3 amino acids: CSVLGTEAFF. DNA for the CDR3: TGCAGCGTACTTGGCACTGAAGCTTTCTTT. The chain joins TRBV20-1 to TRBJ1-1; D unclear. The CDR3 has 10 amino acids. The germline gives CDR1 DFQATT, CDR2 SNEGSKA (reference sequence).

There are many counts of this clonotype. The chain recombines TRBV20-1 with TRBJ2-7; D tentatively reads TRBD1 or TRBD2 (5 bases each). Trimming removed 5 bases at V and 2 bases at J, with 10 bases between. This CDR3 comprises 12 residues. Germline values: CDR1 DFQATT, CDR2 SNEGSKA (reference sequence). The chain's CDR3 is CSAGTETYEQYF. In DNA form, the CDR3 reads TGCAGTGCTGGGACCGAGACCTACGAGCAGTACTTC.

This clonotype was seen ten or more times. CDR3 nucleotide sequence: TGCAGCGTTCATAGCGGCTCCCTCTCCTACAATGAGCAGTTCTTC. Translation: CSVHSGSLSYNEQFF. This rearrangement joins TRBV29-1 to TRBJ2-1, with D tentatively TRBD2 (6 bases). Trimming removed 5 bases at V and 0 bases at J, with 14 bases between. The CDR3 length is 15 residues. Germline V lookup: CDR1 SQVTM, CDR2 ANQGSEA.

This clonotype was counted at least ten times. This chain joins TRBV12-3 or TRBV12-4 and TRBJ2-3; D not certain. Trimming stripped 3 bases from V and 2 bases from J, with 9 bases between. The CDR3 has 14 amino acids. CDR3 sequence reads: CASSFALFTDTQYF. CDR3 bases: TGTGCCAGCAGTTTCGCTTTATTCACAGATACGCAGTATTTT.